The present T cell receptor (beta chain) was sequenced within a study of T-cell reconstitution after alpha-beta-depleted transplantation in children (dated by TCRdb to 2015 to 2016). Study-level background: Using TCR repertoire profiling, the study quantitatively followed how T-cell immune reconstitution unfolded in children after TCRalphabeta/CD19-depleted allogeneic hematopoietic cell transplantation. Results and caveats for the whole study, not just this receptor: In some patients, the high TCRbeta diversity seen at day 60 was put down to recipient T cells and intrathymic progenitors that had survived conditioning. Apparently early alphabetaT-cell count recovery about two months after transplant reportedly relied on only several hundred rapidly expanded clones derived from non-depleted graft cells. Hyperexpanded clone frequencies declined over subsequent months; after one year, T-cell counts and TCRbeta diversity were mostly attributed to newly produced T cells.

This clonotype was counted at least ten times. There is no known antigen for this receptor. Within one base of it there is no much larger clone, and no base qualities were kept. Library method: PCR. Sequencing was performed on an Illumina HiSeq 2500. Molecular barcoding was employed in the preparation of TCR libraries, with unique molecular identifiers being used to normalize TCRbeta repertoire quantification. In-frame beta chains were kept once TCRdb had trimmed the public reads at Q25 with fastp and called clones with MiXCR. Every distinct CDR3 protein forms one entry, paired with its most common genes and DNA. The sample contains roughly 200,000 distinct CDR3 sequences, roughly 11% of them found a single time. The ten most abundant clones make up approximately 28% of the sample. According to the study, the label for this sample's treatment or condition signals: allogeneic hematopoietic cell transplantation with graft depleted of TCRalphabeta T cells and CD19 B cells. The transplant recipients were children given TCRalphabeta/CD19-depleted allogeneic hematopoietic cell grafts.

Sample: PBMCs, taken before TCRalphabeta/CD19-depleted stem cell transplant. This sequence originates from a child less than two years old with acute myeloid leukemia, due to receive a stem cell transplant.

CDR3 sequence: CASSLKDTLYEQYF. DNA sequence: TGCGCCAGCAGCCTCAAGGACACCCTCTACGAGCAGTACTTC. The chain links TRBV5-1 with TRBJ2-7; tentative D gene TRBD1, with 5 bases matching. The germline V gene encodes CDR1 SGHRS and CDR2 YFSETQ. V sheds 4 bases and J sheds 3 bases, leaving 14 bases between their ends. From its cysteine to its phenylalanine, the CDR3 spans 14 amino acids. The CDR3 DNA has 42 bases and is translated from base 1. The full variable domain, completed from the reference TRBV5-1 and TRBJ2-7 proteins outside the CDR3, reads KAGVTQTPRYLIKTRGQQVTLSCSPISGHRSVSWYQQTPGQGLQFLFEYFSETQRNKGNFPGRFSGRQFSNSRSEMNVSTLELGDSALYLCASSLKDTLYEQYFGPGTRLTVT.